This T cell receptor beta chain originates from a study of blood T cell repertoires in COVID-19. The overall study: Specimens from acute and convalescent COVID-19 originated in the United States, Italy and Spain. PBMCs, B-cell-depleted T cells, or T cells were the source of the cDNA or gDNA that made up the material.

Germline V lookup: CDR1 GTSNPN, CDR2 SVGIG (reference sequence). The CDR3 is 14 residues long. V lost 4 bases and J lost 4, with 16 bases in between. Original processing methods: Reference gene primer amplification yielded estimated nucleated cell counts. TCRdb's copy holds only in-frame clones and misses some; the assay was immunoSEQ multiplex PCR. The D gene and trimming were derived from the DNA, and the V and J assignments and clone size from that table. The repertoire has more than 120,000 clones, approximately 88% of them found once; the top ten carry approximately 4.6%. The sample was peripheral blood. The chain joins TRBV30 to TRBJ1-2; no clear D. This receptor was obtained from a human donor in a cohort sampled during active COVID-19. CDR3 in DNA: TGTGCCTGGAACCCCCTTCACCGGGGCTATGGCTACACCTTC. Residues: CAWNPLHRGYGYTF.